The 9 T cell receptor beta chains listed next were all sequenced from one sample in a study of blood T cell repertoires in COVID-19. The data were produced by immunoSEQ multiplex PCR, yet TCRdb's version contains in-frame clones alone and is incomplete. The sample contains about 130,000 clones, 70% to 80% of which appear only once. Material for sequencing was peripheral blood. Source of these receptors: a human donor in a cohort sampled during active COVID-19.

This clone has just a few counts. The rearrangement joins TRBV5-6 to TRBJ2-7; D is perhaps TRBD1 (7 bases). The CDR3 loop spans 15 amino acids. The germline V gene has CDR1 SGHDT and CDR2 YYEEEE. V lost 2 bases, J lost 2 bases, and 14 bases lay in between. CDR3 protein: CASSLPAGGPYEQYF. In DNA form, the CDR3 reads TGTGCCAGCAGCTTACCGGCAGGGGGGCCCTACGAGCAGTACTTC. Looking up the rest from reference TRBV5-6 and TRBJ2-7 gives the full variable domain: DAGVTQSPTHLIKTRGQQVTLRCSPKSGHDTVSWYQQALGQGPQFIFQYYEEEERQRGNFPDRFSGHQFPNYSSELNVNALLLGDSALYLCASSLPAGGPYEQYFGPGTRLTVT.

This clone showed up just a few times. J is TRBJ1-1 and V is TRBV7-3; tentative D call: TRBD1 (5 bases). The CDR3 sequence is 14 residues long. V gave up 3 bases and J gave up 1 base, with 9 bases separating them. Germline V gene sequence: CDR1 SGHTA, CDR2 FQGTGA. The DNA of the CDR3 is TGTGCCAGCAGCTTTCAGGGTACGAACACTGAAGCTTTCTTT. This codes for CASSFQGTNTEAFF.

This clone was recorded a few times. CDR3 loop: CASSLEGPGYEQYF. CDR3 bases: TGTGCCAGCAGCTTAGAGGGCCCGGGGTACGAGCAGTACTTC. V gene TRBV7-9 combines with J gene TRBJ2-7; TRBD2 might be the D (5 bases). V lost 1 base to trimming and J lost 4 bases, with 11 bases between them. The CDR3 is 14 amino acids. The germline V gene encodes CDR1 SEHNR and CDR2 FQNEAQ (reference sequence).

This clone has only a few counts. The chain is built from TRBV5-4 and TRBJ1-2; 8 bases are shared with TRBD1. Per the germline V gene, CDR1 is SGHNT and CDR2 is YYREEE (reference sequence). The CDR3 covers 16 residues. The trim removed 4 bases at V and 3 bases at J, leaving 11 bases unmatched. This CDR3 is CASSPAGSGGDYGYTF. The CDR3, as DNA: TGTGCCAGCAGCCCGGCGGGGTCAGGGGGCGACTATGGCTACACCTTC.

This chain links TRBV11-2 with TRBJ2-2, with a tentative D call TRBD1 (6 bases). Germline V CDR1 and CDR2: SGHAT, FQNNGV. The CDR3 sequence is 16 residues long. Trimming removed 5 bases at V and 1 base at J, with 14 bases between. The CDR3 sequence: CASSPVRRGNTGELFF. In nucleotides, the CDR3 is TGTGCCAGCAGCCCAGTACGCAGGGGGAACACCGGGGAGCTGTTTTTT.

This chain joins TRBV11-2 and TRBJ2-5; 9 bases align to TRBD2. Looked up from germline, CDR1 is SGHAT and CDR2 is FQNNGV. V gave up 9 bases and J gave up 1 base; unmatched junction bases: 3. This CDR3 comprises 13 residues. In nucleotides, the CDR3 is TGTGCCAGTGGAGCGGGGGGCCAAGAGACCCAGTACTTC. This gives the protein CASGAGGQETQYF.

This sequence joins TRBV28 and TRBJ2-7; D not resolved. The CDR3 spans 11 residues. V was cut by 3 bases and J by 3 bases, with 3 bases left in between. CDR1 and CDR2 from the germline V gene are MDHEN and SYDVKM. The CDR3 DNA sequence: TGTGCCAGCAGTTTCAGCTACGAGCAGTACTTC. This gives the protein CASSFSYEQYF.

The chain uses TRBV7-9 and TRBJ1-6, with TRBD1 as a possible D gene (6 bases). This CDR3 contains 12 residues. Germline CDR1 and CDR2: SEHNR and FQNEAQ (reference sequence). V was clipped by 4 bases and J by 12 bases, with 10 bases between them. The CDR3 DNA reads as TGTGCCAGCAGCTGGGACACCGGACCCCTCCACTTT. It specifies CASSWDTGPLHF.

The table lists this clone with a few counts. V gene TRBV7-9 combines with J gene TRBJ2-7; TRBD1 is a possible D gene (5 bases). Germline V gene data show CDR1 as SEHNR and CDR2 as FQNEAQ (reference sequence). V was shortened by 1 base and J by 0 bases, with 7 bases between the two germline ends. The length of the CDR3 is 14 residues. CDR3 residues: CASSLGRGSYEQYF. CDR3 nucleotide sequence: TGTGCCAGCAGCTTAGGTAGGGGCTCCTACGAGCAGTACTTC.